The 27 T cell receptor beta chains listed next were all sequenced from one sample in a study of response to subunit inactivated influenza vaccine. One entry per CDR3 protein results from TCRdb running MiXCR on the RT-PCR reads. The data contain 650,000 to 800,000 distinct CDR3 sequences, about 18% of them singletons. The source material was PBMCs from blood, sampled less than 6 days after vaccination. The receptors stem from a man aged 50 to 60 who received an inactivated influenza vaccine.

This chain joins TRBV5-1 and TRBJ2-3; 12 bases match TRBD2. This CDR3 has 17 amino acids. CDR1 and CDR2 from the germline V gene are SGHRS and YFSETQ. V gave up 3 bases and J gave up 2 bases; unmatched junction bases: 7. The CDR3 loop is CASSSRTSGDLTDTQYF. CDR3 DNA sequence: TGCGCCAGCAGCTCGCGGACTAGCGGGGACCTCACAGATACGCAGTATTTT.

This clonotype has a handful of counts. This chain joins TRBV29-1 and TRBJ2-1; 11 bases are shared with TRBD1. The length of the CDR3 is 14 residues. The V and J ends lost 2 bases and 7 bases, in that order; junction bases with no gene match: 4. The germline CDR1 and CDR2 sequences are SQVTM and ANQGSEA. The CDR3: CSVEPGQGVNEQFF. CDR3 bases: TGCAGCGTTGAACCGGGACAGGGGGTTAATGAGCAGTTCTTC.

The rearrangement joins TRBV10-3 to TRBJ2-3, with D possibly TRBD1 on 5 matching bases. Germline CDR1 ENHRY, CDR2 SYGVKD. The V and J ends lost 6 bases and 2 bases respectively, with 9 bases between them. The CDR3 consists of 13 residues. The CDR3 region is CAIRFRVTDTQYF. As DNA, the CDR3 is TGTGCCATCAGATTCAGGGTCACAGATACGCAGTATTTT.

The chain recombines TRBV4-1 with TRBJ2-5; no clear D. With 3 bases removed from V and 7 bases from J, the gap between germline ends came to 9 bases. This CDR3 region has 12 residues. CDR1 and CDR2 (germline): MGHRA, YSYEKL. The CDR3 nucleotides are TGCGCCAGCAGCCAGGATCAGAGGACCCAGTACTTC. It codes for CASSQDQRTQYF.

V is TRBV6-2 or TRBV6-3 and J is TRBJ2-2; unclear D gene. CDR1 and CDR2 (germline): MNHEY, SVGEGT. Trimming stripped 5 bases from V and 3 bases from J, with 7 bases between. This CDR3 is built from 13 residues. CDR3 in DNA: TGTGCCAGCAGTATAACCTACACCGGGGAGCTGTTTTTT. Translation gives CASSITYTGELFF.

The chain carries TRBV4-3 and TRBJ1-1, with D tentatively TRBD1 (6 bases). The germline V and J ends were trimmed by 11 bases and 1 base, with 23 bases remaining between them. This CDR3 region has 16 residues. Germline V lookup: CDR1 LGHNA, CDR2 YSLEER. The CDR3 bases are TGCGCCGGAAGAAAATTTTTGGGACACCAGAACACTGAAGCTTTCTTT. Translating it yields CAGRKFLGHQNTEAFF.

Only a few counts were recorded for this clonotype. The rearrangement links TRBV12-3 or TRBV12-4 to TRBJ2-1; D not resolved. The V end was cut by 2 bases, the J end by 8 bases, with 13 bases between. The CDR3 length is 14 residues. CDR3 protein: CASSLQSEAHEQFF. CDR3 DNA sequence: TGTGCCAGCAGTTTACAATCCGAGGCCCATGAGCAGTTCTTC.

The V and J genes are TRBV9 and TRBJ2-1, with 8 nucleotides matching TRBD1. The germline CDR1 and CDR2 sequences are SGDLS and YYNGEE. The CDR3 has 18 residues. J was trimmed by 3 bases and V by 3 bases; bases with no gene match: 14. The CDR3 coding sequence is TGTGCCAGCAGCGGTGGTGTAAGGCCAGGGGGCCGCTACAATGAGCAGTTCTTC. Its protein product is CASSGGVRPGGRYNEQFF.

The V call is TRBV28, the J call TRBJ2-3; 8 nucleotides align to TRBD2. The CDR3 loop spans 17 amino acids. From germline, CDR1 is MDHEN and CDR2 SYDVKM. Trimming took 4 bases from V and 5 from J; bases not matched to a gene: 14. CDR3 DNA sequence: TGTGCCAGCAGTTCCTCGTTAGCGGGACGGCGGGAAGATACGCAGTATTTT. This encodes CASSSSLAGRREDTQYF.

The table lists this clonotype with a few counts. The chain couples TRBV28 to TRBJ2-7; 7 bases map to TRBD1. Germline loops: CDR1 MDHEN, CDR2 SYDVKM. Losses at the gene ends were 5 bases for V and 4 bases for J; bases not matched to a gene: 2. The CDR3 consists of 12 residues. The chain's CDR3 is CASSDRVYEQYF. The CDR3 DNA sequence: TGTGCCAGCAGTGACAGGGTTTACGAGCAGTACTTC.

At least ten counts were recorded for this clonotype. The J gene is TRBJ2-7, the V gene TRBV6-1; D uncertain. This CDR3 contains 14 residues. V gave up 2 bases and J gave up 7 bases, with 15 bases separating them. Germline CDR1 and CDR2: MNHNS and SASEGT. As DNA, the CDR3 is TGTGCCAGCAGTGAAAACGGTTCCACGCGGGAGCAGTACTTC. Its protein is CASSENGSTREQYF.

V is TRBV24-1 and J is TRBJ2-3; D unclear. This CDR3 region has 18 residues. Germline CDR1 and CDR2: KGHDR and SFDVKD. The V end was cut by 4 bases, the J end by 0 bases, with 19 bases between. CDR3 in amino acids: CATSDRSRATSSTDTQYF. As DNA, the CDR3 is TGTGCCACCAGTGACCGGTCCCGGGCCACCTCCAGCACAGATACGCAGTATTTT.

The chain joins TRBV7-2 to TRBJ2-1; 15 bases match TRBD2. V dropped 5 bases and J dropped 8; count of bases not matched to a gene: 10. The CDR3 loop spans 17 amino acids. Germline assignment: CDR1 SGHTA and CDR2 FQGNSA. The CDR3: CASSPWTSGGASDEQFF. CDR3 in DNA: TGTGCCAGCAGCCCGTGGACTAGCGGGGGGGCCTCGGATGAGCAGTTCTTC.

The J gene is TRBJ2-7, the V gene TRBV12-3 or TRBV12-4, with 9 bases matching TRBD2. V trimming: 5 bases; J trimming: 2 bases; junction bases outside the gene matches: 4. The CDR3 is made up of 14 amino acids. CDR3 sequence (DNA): TGTGCCAGCAGTCAGCGGGAGGTACCCTACGAGCAGTACTTC. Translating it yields CASSQREVPYEQYF.

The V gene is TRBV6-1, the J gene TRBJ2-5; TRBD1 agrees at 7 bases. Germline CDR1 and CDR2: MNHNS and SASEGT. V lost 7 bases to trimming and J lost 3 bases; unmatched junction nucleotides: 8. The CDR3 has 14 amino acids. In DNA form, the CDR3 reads TGTGCCAGCAAAGAGGGGGCCGGGGAAGAGACCCAGTACTTC. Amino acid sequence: CASKEGAGEETQYF.

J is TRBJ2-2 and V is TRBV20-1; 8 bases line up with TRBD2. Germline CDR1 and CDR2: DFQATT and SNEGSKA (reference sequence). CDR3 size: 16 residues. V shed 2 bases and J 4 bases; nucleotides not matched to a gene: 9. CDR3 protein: CSARSLAGVSTGELFF. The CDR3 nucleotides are TGCAGTGCTAGATCTCTAGCGGGCGTAAGCACCGGGGAGCTGTTTTTT.

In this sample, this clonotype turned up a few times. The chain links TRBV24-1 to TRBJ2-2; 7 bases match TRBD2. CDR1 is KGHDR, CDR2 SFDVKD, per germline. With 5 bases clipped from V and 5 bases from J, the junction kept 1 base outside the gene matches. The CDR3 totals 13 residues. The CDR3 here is CATSVGRTGELFF. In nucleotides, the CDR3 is TGTGCCACCAGTGTCGGGAGGACCGGGGAGCTGTTTTTT.

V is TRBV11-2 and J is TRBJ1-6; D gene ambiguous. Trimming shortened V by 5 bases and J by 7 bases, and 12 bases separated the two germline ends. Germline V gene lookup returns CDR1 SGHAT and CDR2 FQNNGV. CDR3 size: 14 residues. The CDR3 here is CASSHPSRNSPLHF. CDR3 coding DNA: TGTGCCAGCAGCCACCCCTCCCGAAATTCACCCCTCCACTTT.

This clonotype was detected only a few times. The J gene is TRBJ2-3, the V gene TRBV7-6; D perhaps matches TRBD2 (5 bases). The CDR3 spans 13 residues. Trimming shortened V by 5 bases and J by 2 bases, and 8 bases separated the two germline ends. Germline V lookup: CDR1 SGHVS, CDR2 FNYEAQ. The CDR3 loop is CASSPDFTDTQYF. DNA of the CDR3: TGTGCCAGCAGCCCGGACTTCACAGATACGCAGTATTTT.

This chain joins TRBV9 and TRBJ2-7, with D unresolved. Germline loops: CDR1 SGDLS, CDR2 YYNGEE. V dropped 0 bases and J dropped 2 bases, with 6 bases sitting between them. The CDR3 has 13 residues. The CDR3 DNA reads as TGTGCCAGCAGCGTAGATGGAACCTACGAGCAGTACTTC. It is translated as CASSVDGTYEQYF.

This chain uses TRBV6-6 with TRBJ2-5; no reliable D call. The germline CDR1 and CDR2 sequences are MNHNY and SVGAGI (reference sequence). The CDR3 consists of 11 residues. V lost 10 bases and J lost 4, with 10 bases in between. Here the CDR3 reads CAIGHGETQYF. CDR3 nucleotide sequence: TGTGCCATCGGTCACGGAGAGACCCAGTACTTC.

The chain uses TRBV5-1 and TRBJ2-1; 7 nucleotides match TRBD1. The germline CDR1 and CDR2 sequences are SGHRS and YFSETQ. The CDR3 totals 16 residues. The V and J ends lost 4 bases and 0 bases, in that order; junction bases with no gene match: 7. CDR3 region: CASSRDSTSSYNEQFF. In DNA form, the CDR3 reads TGCGCCAGCAGCCGGGACAGTACAAGCTCCTACAATGAGCAGTTCTTC.

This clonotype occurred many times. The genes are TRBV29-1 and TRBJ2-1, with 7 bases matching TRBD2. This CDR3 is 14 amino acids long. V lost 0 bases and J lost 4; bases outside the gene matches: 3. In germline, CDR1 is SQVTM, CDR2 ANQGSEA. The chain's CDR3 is CSVEERAGYNEQFF. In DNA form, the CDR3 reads TGCAGCGTTGAAGAGCGAGCGGGGTACAATGAGCAGTTCTTC.

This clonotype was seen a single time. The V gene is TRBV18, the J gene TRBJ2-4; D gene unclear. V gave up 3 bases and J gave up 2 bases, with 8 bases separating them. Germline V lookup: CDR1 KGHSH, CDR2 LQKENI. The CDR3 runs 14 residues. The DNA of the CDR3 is TGTGCCAGCTCACCGGCAGGCCCCAAAAACATTCAGTACTTC. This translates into CASSPAGPKNIQYF.

The CDR3 reads CASSFPPGTSGGRTYEQYF. The CDR3 nucleotides read TGTGCCAGCAGTTTCCCCCCGGGGACTAGCGGGGGCAGAACCTACGAGCAGTACTTC. The rearrangement uses TRBV6-5 and TRBJ2-7; TRBD2 aligns across 14 bases. The germline V gene has CDR1 MNHEY and CDR2 SVGAGI. CDR3 length: 19 residues. V shed 4 bases and J 2 bases; nucleotides not matched to a gene: 13.

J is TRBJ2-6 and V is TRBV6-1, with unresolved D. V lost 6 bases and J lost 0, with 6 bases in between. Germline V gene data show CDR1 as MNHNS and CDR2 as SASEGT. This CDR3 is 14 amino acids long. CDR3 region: CASRTASGANVLTF. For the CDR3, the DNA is TGTGCCAGCAGGACGGCCTCTGGGGCCAACGTCCTGACTTTC.

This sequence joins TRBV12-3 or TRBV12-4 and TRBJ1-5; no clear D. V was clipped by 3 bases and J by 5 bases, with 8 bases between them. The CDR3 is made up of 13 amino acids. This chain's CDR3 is CASSFAEYQPQHF. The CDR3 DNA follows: TGTGCCAGCAGTTTTGCAGAGTATCAGCCCCAGCATTTT.